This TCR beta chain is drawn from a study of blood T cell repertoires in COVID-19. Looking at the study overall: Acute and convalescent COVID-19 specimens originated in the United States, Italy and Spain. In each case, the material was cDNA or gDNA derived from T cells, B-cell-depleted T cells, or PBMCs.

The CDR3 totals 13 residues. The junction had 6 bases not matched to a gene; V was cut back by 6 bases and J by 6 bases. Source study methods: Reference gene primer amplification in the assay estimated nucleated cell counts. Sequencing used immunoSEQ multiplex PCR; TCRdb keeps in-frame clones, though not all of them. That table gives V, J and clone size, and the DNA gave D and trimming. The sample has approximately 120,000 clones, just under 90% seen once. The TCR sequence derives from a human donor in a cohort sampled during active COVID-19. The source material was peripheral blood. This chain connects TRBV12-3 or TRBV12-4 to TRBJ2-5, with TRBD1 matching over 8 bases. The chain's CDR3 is CASSRTGWQTQYF. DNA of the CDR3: TGTGCCAGCAGCCGGACAGGGTGGCAGACCCAGTACTTC.